The entry below describes one TCR beta chain. There is no known antigen for this receptor. Base qualities are not at hand, and no much larger clone is one base apart. CDR1 KGHSH and CDR2 LQKENI are derived from the germline V gene. Relative to germline, V is 1 base shorter and J is 4 bases shorter, with 11 bases between their ends. Measured from the cysteine to the phenylalanine, the CDR3 is 15 residues long. Only CDR3 DNA is held: 45 bases, read in frame from base 1. According to the study, the label for this sample's time point signals: baseline before first vaccination. According to the study, the label for this sample's treatment or condition signals: meningococcal conjugate vaccine given as trial control. The vaccinee samples were drawn from two UK trials, COV001 and COV002, one of which was a single-blind randomized controlled phase 2/3 trial testing AZD1222 (ChAdOx1 nCoV-19) in healthy adults. Trial participant PBMC samples were collected at day 0 and day 28 after the second dose for TCRbeta chain sequencing.

This specimen comes from a study of T cell responses to AZD1222 COVID-19 vaccine (dated by TCRdb to about 2021). Notes on the research overall: A total of approximately 250 trial participants underwent TCR sequencing, of whom 200 to 220 had received two doses of AZD1222 and roughly 26 had received two doses of the MenACWY control vaccine. Trial participants were enrolled into age subgroups of 18-55, 56-69 and 70-plus years, which contained roughly 140, 27 and 60 TCR-sequenced participants, respectively. What the study reported, not specific to this receptor: Most participants were white British and females outnumbered males, and the authors suggested that clonal diversity may have been underestimated. Because no day 14 peak-response samples were available, repertoires were characterized only after the peak T cell response. CD4 TCRs associated with the vaccine covered the entire spike protein, and the dominant responses were in regions 160-218 and 743-854. Only six AZD1222 recipients were SARS-CoV-2 seropositive at baseline, limiting conclusions about previously exposed vaccinees. The 56-69-year group was small, and its depth increase did not reach significance, likely because of low power. Nearly half of unique spike-specific TCRs reportedly recognized epitopes outside regions mutated in the B.1.351 and B.1.1.7 variants. After two AZD1222 doses, spike-specific TCR breadth and depth were significantly higher than at day 0 and than in MenACWY recipients.

The CDR3 regions of human TCRbeta chains were analyzed by immunosequencing. As for how the authors treated the data: Repertoire TCRs were matched against a reference library of SARS-CoV-2-specific TCRs generated with the MIRA antigen-specificity platform. Breadth was defined as the fraction of unique TCRs that were SARS-CoV-2-associated, and depth was defined as the fraction of total T cells that were SARS-CoV-2-associated. Using the MIRA data, each spike-specific TCR was assigned both to the spike region to which the TCR was reactive and to a CD4 or CD8 class. Log10-transformed breadth and depth values were compared by one-way ANOVA with Sidak's multiple comparisons tests. TCRdb provides this immuneACCESS table in a form limited to in-frame rearrangements. Some clones are lacking; in checked studies, under half of them reflect an unresolved V gene, and why the rest are absent is not known. D and trimming were read from the DNA, whereas the V and J calls and clone size are those reported in that table. Present in this sample are about 110,000 clones, more than 70% of which were seen just once. Less than 4% of the sample comes from the top ten.

The receptor was isolated from an adult in good health. The chain couples TRBV18 to TRBJ2-1; TRBD2 is perhaps the D gene, given 6 matching bases. The sample was peripheral blood, taken on day 0 of MenACWY control vaccination. The CDR3 in this case is CASSPQAGQYNEQFF. The bases are TGTGCCAGCTCACCACAGGCGGGGCAATACAATGAGCAGTTCTTC.